The clone carrying this T cell receptor (beta chain) was found once. The junction shows a germline mismatch at one end, possibly a read error. The data belong to a study of Graves' ophthalmopathy and Graves' hyperthyroidism. The TCR beta CDR3 regions underwent amplification from RNA transcripts. An opening RT-PCR round employed HTBI primers and preceded a second-round multiplex PCR. TCRdb reprocessed the multiplex PCR reads with MiXCR, giving one entry per CDR3 protein. The data contain about 1.2 million distinct CDR3 sequences, about 36% of them singletons. The CDR3 contains 15 residues. Germline loops: CDR1 WSHSY, CDR2 SAAADI.

Sequencing was carried out using peripheral blood or thyroid tissue (not recorded which). The chain couples TRBV10-2 to TRBJ2-3; 9 bases are shared with TRBD1. The receptor was derived from an adult man with Graves' hyperthyroidism. The CDR3 protein is CASRADRGVTDTQYF. Here the CDR3 DNA reads TGTGCCAGCAGAGCGGACAGGGGTGTAACAGATACGCAGTATTTT.